Listed below are T cell receptor beta chains from one sample, sequenced in a study of T-cell memory formation after mild COVID-19. TCRdb itself ran the 5' RACE reads through MiXCR, one entry per CDR3 protein. In the table there are approximately 350,000 distinct CDR3 sequences, 28% of which are singletons. The sample taken for sequencing was PBMCs or a T cell subset sorted from them (not recorded which). The receptors derive from an adult woman who had mild COVID-19 (a few samples of this study predate the infection). Cell type and time point are not known. Each CDR3 is given with its conserved first and last residue. The D gene is left open where the match is weak. The size entry is marked missing in some rows and otherwise reads once, few, many or a size class.

v_call	j_call	clone_size	d_call	cdr3_nt	cdr3_aa
TRBV3-1	TRBJ2-7	few	TRBD1	TGTGCCAGCAGCCAAGCTCTTCCGGGACAGGGAGCCTACGAGCAGTACTTC	CASSQALPGQGAYEQYF
TRBV12-3/TRBV12-4	TRBJ2-7	NA	TRBD2	TGTGCCAGCAGTTTACCCACTAGCGGGGGGTACGAGCAGTACTTC	CASSLPTSGGYEQYF
TRBV19	TRBJ2-3	NA	NA	TGTGCCAGTAGTTCCTCTGGCACAGATACGCAGTATTTT	CASSSSGTDTQYF
TRBV19	TRBJ2-2	few	NA	TGTGCCAGTACGATTACGGAGGCGAACACCGGGGAGCTGTTTTTT	CASTITEANTGELFF
TRBV7-9	TRBJ1-5	NA	NA	TGTGCCAGCAGCTTAGACGGCGTGAATCAGCCCCAGCATTTT	CASSLDGVNQPQHF
TRBV7-9	TRBJ2-1	few	NA	TGTGCCAGCAGCTTAGCCCACCCCGAGCAGTTCTTC	CASSLAHPEQFF
TRBV30	TRBJ1-1	NA	NA	TGTGCCTGGACCGGGTACACTGAAGCTTTCTTT	CAWTGYTEAFF
TRBV29-1	TRBJ2-7	NA	TRBD1	TGCAGCGTTCCGGGACAGAGCTCCTACGAGCAGTACTTC	CSVPGQSSYEQYF
TRBV12-3/TRBV12-4	TRBJ1-2	NA	NA	TGTGCCAGCAGTTTCAGACAAATCTATGGCTACACCTTC	CASSFRQIYGYTF
TRBV2	TRBJ2-5	NA	TRBD1	TGTGCCAGCAGTGAGGGGCCCCCACCGGGACAGGGGCCCCAGTACTTC	CASSEGPPPGQGPQYF
TRBV4-2	TRBJ2-7	NA	NA	TGTGCCAGCAGCCAAGGTGTGGTAGACTCCTACGAGCAGTACTTC	CASSQGVVDSYEQYF